The entry below gives a single T cell receptor beta chain sequence along with its context. CDR3 length: 13 amino acids. The V gene's germline CDR1 is MGHDK and CDR2 SYGVNS. This record comes from a study of blood T cells in healthy people across ages. It was with a sample-barcoded 5' primer and a J-beta primer mix that a second PCR of roughly 7 to 12 cycles was run. TCRdb re-called the 5' RACE reads with MiXCR, one entry per CDR3 protein. This sample has about 730,000 distinct CDR3 sequences, with about 40% found just once. The TCR comes from a woman in her fifties or sixties in good health. The sequenced sample was blood. V and J are TRBV25-1 and TRBJ2-4, with D unresolved. The better agreement between TRBJ2-7 and the DNA end casts doubt on the J call. The CDR3 DNA follows: TGTGCCAGCAAAGAAGGGCAAGCCTACGAGCAGTACTTC. Its protein product is CASKEGQAYEQYF.